The next 22 T cell receptor beta chains were all read from a single sample in a study of Graves' ophthalmopathy and Graves' hyperthyroidism. Investigators amplified TCR beta CDR3 regions from RNA transcripts. After a first-round RT-PCR with HTBI primers, a second-round multiplex PCR was run. TCRdb fed the multiplex PCR reads into MiXCR, producing one record per CDR3 protein. The sample lists over a million distinct CDR3 sequences, roughly two fifths occurring once. Sample: peripheral blood or thyroid tissue (not recorded which). The receptors shown here come from an adult man with Graves' hyperthyroidism.

This clonotype was detected only a few times. The chain employs TRBV20-1 and TRBJ2-5; no clear D gene. Trimming pared 7 bases from V and 0 bases from J, leaving 21 bases between. Germline V gene sequence: CDR1 DFQATT, CDR2 SNEGSKA (reference sequence). The CDR3 runs to 16 residues. Here the CDR3 DNA reads TGCAGTGGCTTCTTATTCACCACATTGTACCAAGAGACCCAGTACTTC. Its translation is CSGFLFTTLYQETQYF.

The V call is TRBV2, the J call TRBJ1-2; D might be TRBD1 (6 bases). V was pared by 6 bases and J by 6 bases, with 14 bases between. This CDR3 has 13 amino acids. The germline V gene has CDR1 SNHLY and CDR2 FYNNEI. The CDR3 nucleotides are TGTGCCAGCAGCCAAGGGGGTTTACATGGCTACACCTTC. It specifies CASSQGGLHGYTF. Full variable domain (outside the CDR3, taken from reference TRBV2 and TRBJ1-2): EPEVTQTPSHQVTQMGQEVILRCVPISNHLYFYWYRQILGQKVEFLVSFYNNEISEKSEIFDDQFSVERPDGSNFTLKIRSTKLEDSAMYFCASSQGGLHGYTFGSGTRLTVV.

In this sample, this clonotype turned up many times. The chain is built from TRBV29-1 and TRBJ2-5, with D possibly TRBD1 on 5 matching bases. The V end was cut by 2 bases, the J end by 2 bases, with 12 bases between. Germline CDR1 is SQVTM and CDR2 is ANQGSEA. This CDR3 is built from 14 residues. The CDR3 sequence: CSVEHVTEQETQYF. Here the CDR3 DNA reads TGCAGCGTTGAACACGTGACAGAACAAGAGACCCAGTACTTC.

This clonotype has ten or more counts. The V gene is TRBV5-6, the J gene TRBJ2-7; D is ambiguous. CDR1 is SGHDT and CDR2 is YYEEEE in the germline V gene. There are 13 residues in the CDR3. V was clipped by 1 base and J by 5 bases, with 10 bases between them. CDR3: CASSLFSGDEQYF. The CDR3 DNA reads as TGTGCCAGCAGCTTGTTTTCGGGCGACGAGCAGTACTTC.

The table lists this clonotype with a few counts. The chain joins TRBV12-3 or TRBV12-4 to TRBJ2-7, with TRBD2 as a possible D gene (6 bases). V dropped 3 bases and J dropped 3 bases, with 9 bases sitting between them. The length of the CDR3 is 13 residues. CDR3 bases: TGTGCCAGCAGTTTCTCGGACTACTACGAGCAGTACTTC. This encodes CASSFSDYYEQYF.

The table lists this clonotype with many counts. J is TRBJ1-5 and V is TRBV7-2; D remains unclear. CDR3 length: 13 amino acids. Germline values: CDR1 SGHTA, CDR2 FQGNSA. The germline V and J ends were trimmed by 3 bases and 8 bases, with 11 bases remaining between them. Here the CDR3 DNA reads TGTGCCAGCAGCTTGGGTTGGGGAGAGCCCCAGCATTTT. Translated: CASSLGWGEPQHF.

V gene TRBV12-3 or TRBV12-4 combines with J gene TRBJ2-2, with D possibly being TRBD2 (5 bases). This CDR3 has 15 amino acids. With 10 bases removed from V and 0 bases from J, the gap between germline ends came to 15 bases. The CDR3, as DNA: TGTGCCATCCTCGGGGAACCCGCGAACACCGGGGAGCTGTTTTTT. Its protein is CAILGEPANTGELFF.

A word on this clonotype: Compared with germline, one end of the junction differs, possibly owing to a read error. This chain connects TRBV10-3 to TRBJ1-6; D uncertain. CDR3 size: 16 residues. Germline V CDR1 and CDR2: ENHRY, SYGVKD. The CDR3 sequence is CASSEVDRSYNSPLHF. As DNA, the CDR3 is TGTGCCAGCAGTGAAGTAGATCGCTCCTATAATTCACCCCTCCACTTT.

This clonotype occurred many times. The chain links TRBV25-1 to TRBJ1-4; no definite D call. Germline assignment: CDR1 MGHDK and CDR2 SYGVNS. This CDR3 contains 14 residues. Trimming cost V 3 bases and J 4 bases, with 9 bases left between them. The CDR3 coding sequence is TGTGCCAGCAGTGAGAAGTTGCTTAATGAAAAACTGTTTTTT. The encoded protein is CASSEKLLNEKLFF.

This clonotype was found many times. V and J are TRBV2 and TRBJ2-7; the D gene is possibly TRBD1 (5 bases). Germline V gives CDR1 SNHLY, CDR2 FYNNEI. The CDR3 is made up of 14 amino acids. Trimming pared 3 bases from V and 2 bases from J, leaving 11 bases between. CDR3 sequence reads: CASSDGRVAYEQYF. The CDR3 bases are TGTGCCAGCAGTGATGGCAGGGTCGCCTACGAGCAGTACTTC. The complete variable domain, with remaining parts taken from reference TRBV2 and TRBJ2-7, reads EPEVTQTPSHQVTQMGQEVILRCVPISNHLYFYWYRQILGQKVEFLVSFYNNEISEKSEIFDDQFSVERPDGSNFTLKIRSTKLEDSAMYFCASSDGRVAYEQYFGPGTRLTVT.

This clonotype was detected only a few times. J is TRBJ1-4 and V is TRBV4-1; TRBD1 matches 9 bases. CDR3 size: 15 residues. V lost 1 base and J lost 8; bases outside the gene matches: 5. CDR1 is MGHRA and CDR2 is YSYEKL in the germline V gene. DNA of the CDR3: TGCGCCAGCAGCCAAGGGGACAGGGTGGGCGAAAAACTGTTTTTT. Translation: CASSQGDRVGEKLFF.

This clonotype has ten or more counts. V and J are TRBV5-1 and TRBJ2-5; 8 bases line up with TRBD1. Looked up from germline, CDR1 is SGHRS and CDR2 is YFSETQ. This CDR3 is 14 amino acids long. V trimming: 0 bases; J trimming: 5 bases; junction bases outside the gene matches: 3. This CDR3 is CASSLAGDRETQYF. The CDR3 DNA reads TGCGCCAGCAGCTTGGCCGGGGACAGGGAGACCCAGTACTTC.

In its sample, this clonotype was seen many times. The rearrangement uses TRBV19 and TRBJ1-1; no reliable D call. This CDR3 is 14 amino acids long. Germline CDR1 and CDR2: LNHDA and SQIVND (reference sequence). V gave up 5 bases and J gave up 1 base, with 11 bases separating them. Here the CDR3 reads CASSRGVWNTEAFF. The CDR3, as DNA: TGTGCCAGTAGTCGCGGCGTGTGGAACACTGAAGCTTTCTTT. The full variable domain, its missing parts supplied by reference TRBV19 and TRBJ1-1, is DGGITQSPKYLFRKEGQNVTLSCEQNLNHDAMYWYRQDPGQGLRLIYYSQIVNDFQKGDIAEGYSVSREKKESFPLTVTSAQKNPTAFYLCASSRGVWNTEAFFGQGTRLTVV.

This clonotype was seen repeatedly, ten times or more. The V gene is TRBV5-1, the J gene TRBJ2-7; TRBD1 matches at 7 bases. The V gene end was trimmed by 4 bases and the J gene end by 3 bases; junction bases not matched to a gene: 7. The CDR3 has 14 residues. From germline, CDR1 is SGHRS and CDR2 YFSETQ. CDR3 in DNA: TGCGCCAGCAGCCTGGGACAGACTATCTACGAGCAGTACTTC. Its translation is CASSLGQTIYEQYF.

This clonotype has a count of ten or more. The chain joins TRBV7-2 to TRBJ1-2, with D tentatively TRBD1 (6 bases). V was pared by 1 base and J by 11 bases, with 17 bases between. The germline V gene encodes CDR1 SGHTA and CDR2 FQGNSA. The CDR3 totals 14 residues. CDR3 loop: CASSLGSRGGGYTF. In DNA, the CDR3 is TGTGCCAGCAGCTTAGGCTCCAGGGGAGGAGGATACACCTTC.

The rearrangement uses TRBV6-1 and TRBJ1-5; a possible D gene is TRBD1 (6 bases). CDR3 length equals 17 residues. V lost 2 bases and J 0 bases, leaving 14 bases between the germline ends. CDR1 is MNHNS, CDR2 SASEGT, per germline. Here the CDR3 reads CASSEYPSGASNQPQHF. The CDR3 bases are TGTGCCAGCAGTGAATACCCCTCGGGGGCTAGCAATCAGCCCCAGCATTTT.

Details on this clonotype: One junction end disagrees with the germline gene, perhaps due to a read error. V is TRBV7-2 and J is TRBJ2-7, with 7 positions matching TRBD1. The CDR3 runs 15 residues. CDR1 and CDR2 from the germline V gene are SGHTA and FQGNSA. In DNA, the CDR3 is TGTGCCAGCAGCGTCGAAAAGGGGGCAACCTACGAGCAGTATTTC. This translates into CASSVEKGATYEQYF.

V and J are TRBV7-8 and TRBJ1-5, with unresolved D. Germline lookup yields CDR1 SGHVS and CDR2 FQNEAQ. V was clipped by 1 base and J by 7 bases, with 14 bases between them. This CDR3 region has 15 residues. The CDR3 is CASSLGRGVGQPQHF. For the CDR3, the DNA is TGTGCCAGCAGCTTAGGCAGAGGCGTGGGACAGCCCCAGCATTTT.

This clonotype was observed a few times. The rearrangement joins TRBV4-3 to TRBJ2-7; no definite D call. V lost 0 bases and J lost 2, with 8 bases in between. Per germline, CDR1 LGHNA and CDR2 YSLEER. This CDR3 comprises 14 residues. The CDR3 nucleotides read TGCGCCAGCAGCCAAGATACAACGGCCTACGAGCAGTACTTC. This gives the protein CASSQDTTAYEQYF.

This clonotype has a handful of counts. The genes are TRBV12-3 or TRBV12-4 and TRBJ2-2; 11 positions match TRBD2. There are 19 residues in the CDR3. Trimming removed 6 bases from V and 4 bases from J; junction bases left unmatched: 16. Here the CDR3 reads CASSTGTSGPETPTGELFF. Written as DNA, the CDR3 is TGTGCCAGCAGCACGGGGACTAGCGGCCCCGAAACCCCCACCGGGGAGCTGTTTTTT.

The CDR3 is CASTHRTSVGTDTQYF. The CDR3 nucleotides read TGTGCCAGCACCCACCGGACTAGCGTCGGGACAGATACGCAGTATTTT. The chain couples TRBV7-2 to TRBJ2-3; 9 bases agree with TRBD2. CDR3 length: 16 residues. Germline values: CDR1 SGHTA, CDR2 FQGNSA. After removal of 7 bases from V and 3 bases from J, the junction contained 11 bases not matched to a gene.

The gene calls are TRBV6-5 and TRBJ2-7; 10 bases line up with TRBD1. V shed 2 bases and J 3 bases; nucleotides not matched to a gene: 10. Germline values: CDR1 MNHEY, CDR2 SVGAGI. This CDR3 region has 17 residues. The CDR3: CASSYDHVGTGDYEQYF. The CDR3 region has the DNA TGTGCCAGCAGTTACGACCATGTCGGGACAGGGGACTACGAGCAGTACTTC.